These T cell receptor beta chains were read from a single sample in a study of blood T cell repertoires in COVID-19. Libraries were prepared by immunoSEQ multiplex PCR; TCRdb keeps only in-frame clonotypes and omits some of them. The table has about 240,000 clones, 85% to 90% seen once. What was sequenced was PBMCs or T cells enriched from blood (not recorded which). These receptor sequences come from a woman aged 25-40 years who had recovered from COVID-19. CDR3s include the opening cysteine and the closing phenylalanine or tryptophan. Fields, in order: clone size, D gene, J gene, V gene, CDR3 protein, CDR3 DNA. D genes are given only for firm matches. Part of the rows lack a size; the others show once, few, many or a class for expanded clones.

. TRBD2 TRBJ2-1 TRBV19 CASTPGAGVSEQFF TGTGCCAGTACCCCCGGGGCGGGAGTAAGTGAGCAGTTCTTC
. . TRBJ2-4 TRBV5-6 CASSLVQASRGNIQYF TGTGCCAGCAGCTTGGTTCAGGCCTCCAGGGGAAACATTCAGTACTTC
. TRBD1 TRBJ1-1 TRBV5-1 CASSFGQGYTEAFF TGCGCCAGCAGCTTCGGACAGGGATACACTGAAGCTTTCTTT
few . TRBJ1-1 TRBV28 CASWASPGQLNTEAFF TGTGCCAGCTGGGCCTCCCCCGGACAGTTGAACACTGAAGCTTTCTTT
. . TRBJ1-2 TRBV5-1 CASSLAGTEGGYTF TGCGCCAGCAGCTTGGCTGGGACTGAGGGTGGCTACACCTTC
. . TRBJ1-1 TRBV7-2 CASLRGRGDTEAFF TGTGCCAGCCTACGCGGGCGCGGCGACACTGAAGCTTTCTTT
. . TRBJ2-3 TRBV11-2 CASSLARGGTGLDTQYF TGTGCCAGCAGCTTAGCCCGGGGGGGGACAGGGTTGGATACGCAGTATTTT
few . TRBJ1-2 TRBV7-2 CASSVNRSPNYGYTF TGTGCCAGCAGCGTAAACAGGAGTCCTAACTATGGCTACACCTTC
. TRBD2 TRBJ2-5 TRBV5-4 CASSPWGGETQYF TGTGCCAGCAGCCCGTGGGGGGGGGAGACCCAGTACTTC
. . TRBJ2-2 TRBV2 CASSIPLAATNTGELFF TGTGCCAGCAGTATTCCACTCGCGGCGACGAACACCGGGGAGCTGTTTTTT
. . TRBJ2-1 TRBV4-3 CASSQSSSGYNEQFF TGCGCCAGCAGCCAAAGCAGTAGCGGTTACAATGAGCAGTTCTTC
. . TRBJ1-4 TRBV14 CASSQRHSNEKLFF TGTGCCAGCAGCCAGAGACACTCGAATGAAAAACTGTTTTTT
. TRBD1 TRBJ2-1 TRBV11-3 CASSPNRDRTPYNEQFF TGTGCCAGCAGTCCGAACCGGGACAGGACCCCCTACAATGAGCAGTTCTTC
. . TRBJ2-1 TRBV18 CASSPVPGADNEQFF TGTGCCAGCTCACCAGTTCCGGGAGCGGACAATGAGCAGTTCTTC
. . TRBJ1-4 TRBV7-2 CASSFTEREKLFF TGTGCCAGCAGCTTCACAGAACGAGAAAAACTGTTTTTT
. TRBD1 TRBJ1-2 TRBV3-1/TRBV3-2 CASRDGTGGFGYTF TGTGCCAGCAGGGACGGGACAGGGGGCTTTGGCTACACCTTC
. TRBD1 TRBJ1-5 TRBV5-1 CASSLTGVGRGQPQHF TGCGCCAGCAGCTTGACAGGGGTTGGCCGCGGTCAGCCCCAGCATTTT
. TRBD1 TRBJ1-2 TRBV11-2 CASSSQDRGLNGYTF TGTGCCAGCAGCTCCCAGGACAGGGGGCTAAATGGCTACACCTTC
once TRBD2 TRBJ2-7 TRBV20-1 CSASGGGRALISYEQYF TGCAGTGCTAGTGGGGGCGGGAGGGCTCTAATTTCCTACGAGCAGTACTTC
. TRBD1 TRBJ1-1 TRBV30 CAWSGQGFTEAFF TGTGCCTGGAGTGGACAGGGGTTCACTGAAGCTTTCTTT
. TRBD1 TRBJ1-5 TRBV5-8 CASSFGDRGQQPQHF TGTGCCAGCAGCTTCGGGGACAGGGGCCAGCAGCCCCAGCATTTT
. . TRBJ1-1 TRBV27 CASSPSVVGEAFF TGTGCCAGCAGTCCTTCGGTGGTCGGGGAAGCTTTCTTT
. TRBD1 TRBJ1-1 TRBV9 CASSGGTGGNTEAFF TGTGCCAGCAGCGGGGGGACAGGCGGAAACACTGAAGCTTTCTTT
. . TRBJ1-5 TRBV6-2/TRBV6-3 CASTPGPRGGQPQHF TGTGCCAGCACCCCCGGCCCCCGGGGAGGTCAGCCCCAGCATTTT
. . TRBJ1-1 TRBV24-1 CATSGAGMNTEAFF TGTGCCACCAGTGGGGCCGGCATGAACACTGAAGCTTTCTTT
. . TRBJ2-7 TRBV5-4 CASSYERSYEQYF TGTGCCAGCAGCTACGAGCGGTCCTACGAGCAGTACTTC
. . TRBJ1-3 TRBV4-3 CASSQDRSGSGNTIYF TGCGCCAGCAGCCAAGACCGGTCGGGCTCTGGAAACACCATATATTTT
. TRBD2 TRBJ2-1 TRBV4-3 CASSQDSPSGSGEQFF TGCGCCAGCAGCCAAGACTCCCCTAGCGGGAGTGGTGAGCAGTTCTTC
. . TRBJ2-1 TRBV30 CAWKGDHSYNEQFF TGTGCCTGGAAGGGGGACCACTCCTACAATGAGCAGTTCTTC
. TRBD1 TRBJ2-1 TRBV2 CASTPLGQAQGKHSYNEQFF TGTGCCAGCACCCCCTTAGGACAGGCTCAGGGTAAACACTCCTACAATGAGCAGTTCTTC
few . TRBJ2-7 TRBV7-2 CASSLASSPEQYF TGTGCCAGCAGCTTAGCGAGTTCACCCGAGCAGTACTTC
once TRBD1 TRBJ2-7 TRBV19 CASSPRTGGYEQYF TGTGCCAGTAGTCCAAGGACAGGGGGCTACGAGCAGTACTTC
once TRBD2 TRBJ2-7 TRBV13 CASSPGPGGNEQYF TGTGCCAGCAGCCCCGGACCGGGGGGGAACGAGCAGTACTTC
. TRBD1 TRBJ1-1 TRBV11-2 CASSQSTGQRLGTEAFF TGTGCCAGCAGCCAATCGACGGGACAGAGATTGGGCACTGAAGCTTTCTTT
. TRBD1 TRBJ1-5 TRBV28 CASSLDRAAQPQHF TGTGCCAGCAGTTTGGACAGGGCGGCTCAGCCCCAGCATTTT
. . TRBJ2-2 TRBV4-1 CASSPGGYLGDSGELFF TGCGCCAGCAGCCCCGGAGGTTACCTTGGGGATTCCGGGGAGCTGTTTTTT
once . TRBJ1-5 TRBV19 CASSIGDSGQPQHF TGTGCCAGTAGTATAGGAGACAGTGGTCAGCCCCAGCATTTT
. . TRBJ2-7 TRBV6-2/TRBV6-3 CASSYRDGSYEQYF TGTGCCAGCAGTTACCGAGATGGGAGTTACGAGCAGTACTTC
. . TRBJ2-1 TRBV19 CASRENNEQFF TGTGCCAGTAGGGAGAACAATGAGCAGTTCTTC
. . TRBJ2-2 TRBV7-2 CASSEATGELFF TGTGCCAGCAGCGAGGCCACCGGGGAGCTGTTTTTT
. . TRBJ1-1 TRBV3-1/TRBV3-2 CASSQERGENTEAFF TGTGCCAGCAGCCAAGAACGGGGGGAGAACACTGAAGCTTTCTTT
. TRBD1 TRBJ1-2 TRBV10-3 CAITTGGANYGYTF TGTGCCATCACCACAGGGGGAGCTAACTATGGCTACACCTTC
. TRBD2 TRBJ2-1 TRBV19 CASSMEAGGYSSYNEQFF TGTGCCAGTAGTATGGAAGCGGGAGGTTACAGCTCCTACAATGAGCAGTTCTTC
. . TRBJ1-1 TRBV5-1 CASSGVGAGTEAFF TGCGCCAGCAGCGGAGTGGGGGCAGGGACTGAAGCTTTCTTT
. . TRBJ1-1 TRBV7-9 CASSPRQAMNTEAFF TGTGCCAGCAGCCCTCGACAGGCCATGAACACTGAAGCTTTCTTT